These 24 T cell receptor beta chains came from one sample sequenced in a study of T cells in Graves' hyperthyroidism and ophthalmopathy. TCR beta CDR3 sequences were amplified from RNA transcripts. With the HTBI primer set, the TCR CDR3 went through a first round of RT-PCR. TCRdb re-analysed the multiplex PCR reads in MiXCR, keeping a single row per CDR3 protein. The table shows 450,000 to 600,000 distinct CDR3 sequences, with 20% occurring only once. What was sequenced was blood. The origin of the receptors is a man aged 35-49 years with Graves' ophthalmopathy.

The chain joins TRBV13 to TRBJ1-4; no clear D. The germline V gene has CDR1 PRHDT and CDR2 FYEKMQ (reference sequence). The CDR3 extends over 14 amino acids. The ends were cut back, 8 bases at V and 0 bases at J, with 10 bases in the middle. The CDR3 is CASGLGATNEKLFF. The CDR3, as DNA: TGTGCCAGCGGTCTCGGAGCAACTAATGAAAAACTGTTTTTT.

This clonotype was picked up a small number of times. V gene TRBV2 combines with J gene TRBJ2-3, with 10 bases matching TRBD2. Per the germline V gene, CDR1 is SNHLY and CDR2 is FYNNEI. Losses at the gene ends were 0 bases for V and 14 bases for J; bases not matched to a gene: 5. The CDR3 covers 13 residues. The CDR3 reads CASSEASGRAGYF. The CDR3 DNA sequence: TGTGCCAGCAGTGAAGCGAGCGGGAGGGCCGGGTATTTT.

This chain connects TRBV15 to TRBJ2-3; TRBD1 agrees at 9 bases. This CDR3 contains 16 residues. The V gene end was trimmed by 3 bases and the J gene end by 1 base; junction bases not matched to a gene: 5. Germline-derived CDR1 and CDR2 are LNHNV and YYDKDF (reference sequence). For the CDR3, the DNA is TGTGCCACCAGCAGCAAAGGGACAGGGCGCACAGATACGCAGTATTTT. Protein: CATSSKGTGRTDTQYF.

The chain joins TRBV6-1 to TRBJ2-1; D remains unclear. The CDR3 is 13 residues long. V lost 5 bases and J 6 bases, leaving 11 bases between the germline ends. Germline CDR1 reads MNHNS; CDR2 reads SASEGT. CDR3 loop: CASSSSESNEQFF. CDR3 DNA sequence: TGTGCCAGCAGTTCAAGCGAGTCCAATGAGCAGTTCTTC.

This clonotype has only a few counts. This chain uses TRBV10-2 with TRBJ2-1; TRBD1 matches 7 bases. Germline lookup yields CDR1 WSHSY and CDR2 SAAADI. The CDR3 spans 15 residues. The trim removed 2 bases at V and 6 bases at J, leaving 7 bases unmatched. The CDR3 here is CASSEQGDRPNEQFF. CDR3 sequence (DNA): TGCGCCAGCAGTGAGCAGGGGGACAGACCCAATGAGCAGTTCTTC.

Comment on this clonotype: A single base separates this from a much larger clone, so it may be a read error. The V and J genes are TRBV3-1 and TRBJ1-5; D unclear. CDR1 is LGHDT, CDR2 YNNKEL, per germline (reference sequence). This CDR3 is 13 amino acids long. This CDR3 is CTSSVGSDQPQHF. The CDR3, as DNA: TGTACCAGCAGCGTCGGGAGTGATCAGCCCCAGCATTTT. Complete variable domain (other parts from reference TRBV3-1 and TRBJ1-5): DTAVSQTPKYLVTQMGNDKSIKCEQNLGHDTMYWYKQDSKKFLKIMFSYNNKELIINETVPNRFSPKSPDKAHLNLHINSLELGDSAVYFCTSSVGSDQPQHFGDGTRLSIL.

This clonotype was seen more than once but under ten times. The genes are TRBV6-1 and TRBJ1-2, with D perhaps TRBD1 (5 bases). V was cut by 5 bases and J by 7 bases, with 11 bases left in between. This CDR3 has 12 residues. Germline V lookup: CDR1 MNHNS, CDR2 SASEGT. The CDR3 DNA reads as TGTGCCAGCAGTTCGCAGGGCTCTGGCTACACCTTC. Its protein is CASSSQGSGYTF.

At least ten counts were recorded for this clonotype. The gene calls are TRBV2 and TRBJ2-3; 7 bases are shared with TRBD2. Trimming took 8 bases from V and 6 from J; bases not matched to a gene: 11. The germline gives CDR1 SNHLY, CDR2 FYNNEI. The CDR3 is made up of 14 amino acids. The chain's CDR3 is CASCLADLRDTQYF. DNA of the CDR3: TGTGCCAGCTGTCTAGCGGACCTTCGGGATACGCAGTATTTT.

This clonotype was picked up many times. V and J are TRBV7-2 and TRBJ2-7; 7 bases align to TRBD2. Germline V gene sequence: CDR1 SGHTA, CDR2 FQGNSA. There are 15 residues in the CDR3. V was pared by 7 bases and J by 0 bases, with 9 bases of the junction left unmatched. The CDR3 loop is CASTPSGGYSYEQYF. CDR3 sequence (DNA): TGTGCCAGCACCCCGTCGGGGGGATACTCCTACGAGCAGTACTTC.

The rearrangement links TRBV3-1 to TRBJ1-4; D might be TRBD1 (5 bases). Trimming took off 3 bases at V and 3 bases at J, with 14 bases between the two ends. The CDR3 has 16 amino acids. Per the germline V gene, CDR1 is LGHDT and CDR2 is YNNKEL (reference sequence). The CDR3 sequence: CASSQGGGGSNEKLFF. CDR3 DNA sequence: TGTGCCAGCAGCCAGGGGGGAGGAGGGTCTAATGAAAAACTGTTTTTT.

The V and J genes are TRBV5-1 and TRBJ2-3, with 8 bases lining up with TRBD2. The germline CDR1 and CDR2 sequences are SGHRS and YFSETQ. With 6 bases clipped from V and 5 bases from J, the junction kept 8 bases outside the gene matches. The CDR3 runs to 14 residues. This chain's CDR3 is CASNSGGPIDTQYF. The CDR3 nucleotides read TGCGCCAGCAACTCGGGGGGGCCGATAGATACGCAGTATTTT.

V is TRBV6-1 and J is TRBJ2-1; D uncertain. CDR3 length: 13 residues. V lost 5 bases, J lost 3 bases, and 8 bases lay in between. Germline loops: CDR1 MNHNS, CDR2 SASEGT. The CDR3, as DNA: TGTGCCAGCAGTCCGGACCTCTACAATGAGCAGTTCTTC. Translated, it gives CASSPDLYNEQFF.

The rearrangement uses TRBV29-1 and TRBJ1-1; no definite D call. Between the trimmed V and J ends, which lost 7 bases and 2 bases, there was a span of 5 bases. Germline CDR1 is SQVTM and CDR2 is ANQGSEA. The CDR3 runs 10 residues. CDR3 bases: TGCAGCGGAAAAAACACTGAAGCTTTCTTT. Protein product: CSGKNTEAFF.

V usage is TRBV6-1 and J usage is TRBJ1-1; D ambiguous. The CDR3 sequence is 14 residues long. Germline V gene data show CDR1 as MNHNS and CDR2 as SASEGT. V was shortened by 6 bases and J by 0 bases, with 11 bases between the two germline ends. The CDR3 bases are TGTGCCAGCAGCGCCAGGATCATGAACACTGAAGCTTTCTTT. Its translation: CASSARIMNTEAFF.

The rearrangement links TRBV29-1 to TRBJ2-3, with a possible D match to TRBD2 (7 bases). Trimming removed 7 bases at V and 6 bases at J, with 17 bases between. Per the germline V gene, CDR1 is SQVTM and CDR2 is ANQGSEA. The CDR3 covers 13 residues. CDR3 residues: CSAVLGGGDTQYF. CDR3 DNA: TGCAGCGCCGTACTAGGGGGAGGGGATACGCAGTATTTT.

This clonotype was seen more than once but under ten times. This chain links TRBV6-1 with TRBJ1-5, with 10 bases that match TRBD1. Germline CDR1 and CDR2: MNHNS and SASEGT. There are 14 residues in the CDR3. V was clipped by 3 bases and J by 9 bases; unmatched bases: 5. The CDR3 protein is CASSEGTGAGPQHF. The DNA of the CDR3 is TGTGCCAGCAGTGAGGGGACAGGGGCCGGGCCCCAGCATTTT.

This clonotype has a count of ten or more. The chain employs TRBV20-1 and TRBJ2-5, with TRBD1 identical over 7 bases. With 6 bases clipped from V and 4 bases from J, the junction kept 14 bases outside the gene matches. Germline-derived CDR1 and CDR2 are DFQATT and SNEGSKA (reference sequence). The CDR3 contains 15 residues. CDR3 sequence: CSALPTGFWSETQYF. CDR3 nucleotides: TGCAGTGCCCTACCGACAGGGTTTTGGTCAGAGACCCAGTACTTC.

This clonotype appeared many times. The V and J genes are TRBV3-1 and TRBJ1-2; a weak D match, TRBD1 (6 bases). Germline V lookup: CDR1 LGHDT, CDR2 YNNKEL (reference sequence). Trimming pared 5 bases from V and 3 bases from J, leaving 13 bases between. This CDR3 has 14 amino acids. CDR3 DNA: TGTGCCAGCAGCTATCTGGACAGAGACTATGGCTACACCTTC. It encodes CASSYLDRDYGYTF.

The rearrangement links TRBV6-2 or TRBV6-3 to TRBJ2-2, with no clear D. In germline, CDR1 is MNHEY, CDR2 SVGEGT. This CDR3 has 16 residues. Trimming shortened V by 5 bases and J by 6 bases, and 19 bases separated the two germline ends. In nucleotides, the CDR3 is TGTGCCAGCAGTAACCCCTCCTTCAGTCGCCCCGGGGAGCTGTTTTTT. Amino acids: CASSNPSFSRPGELFF.

This clonotype was detected many times. The V and J genes are TRBV6-1 and TRBJ1-3; TRBD1 might be the D (5 bases). Germline CDR1 MNHNS, CDR2 SASEGT. CDR3 length: 14 amino acids. Trimming shortened V by 5 bases and J by 1 base, and 9 bases separated the two germline ends. The CDR3 sequence: CASSTRQSGNTIYF. The CDR3 DNA reads TGTGCCAGCAGTACCCGACAGTCTGGAAACACCATATATTTT.

The gene calls are TRBV5-8 and TRBJ2-3, with no clear D. Germline V CDR1 and CDR2: SGHTS, YDEGEE. Trimming shortened V by 1 base and J by 6 bases, and 21 bases separated the two germline ends. This CDR3 is built from 17 residues. The CDR3 loop is CASSLWTDFRVGDTQYF. CDR3 in DNA: TGTGCCAGCAGCTTGTGGACCGACTTCAGAGTTGGGGATACGCAGTATTTT.

This chain uses TRBV11-2 with TRBJ2-3; the D is unclear. Germline assignment: CDR1 SGHAT and CDR2 FQNNGV. V lost 5 bases to trimming and J lost 4 bases, with 10 bases between them. The CDR3 covers 13 residues. CDR3: CASSHSSSDTQYF. In nucleotides, the CDR3 is TGTGCCAGCAGCCACAGTAGTTCAGATACGCAGTATTTT.

This rearrangement joins TRBV4-1 to TRBJ2-1; D tentatively reads TRBD1 or TRBD2 (5 bases each). CDR1 is MGHRA, CDR2 YSYEKL, per germline. CDR3 length: 16 residues. V lost 1 base and J lost 0, with 10 bases in between. CDR3 DNA: TGCGCCAGCAGCCAAGGTGGGGGTTTCTCCTACAATGAGCAGTTCTTC. This sequence encodes CASSQGGGFSYNEQFF.

The chain joins TRBV3-1 to TRBJ2-7; tentatively, D is TRBD2 (5 bases). CDR3 size: 13 residues. Germline V gene sequence: CDR1 LGHDT, CDR2 YNNKEL (reference sequence). V lost 4 bases and J 3 bases, leaving 10 bases between the germline ends. CDR3 in amino acids: CASSRPGNYEQYF. The CDR3 region has the DNA TGTGCCAGCAGCCGACCCGGGAACTACGAGCAGTACTTC.